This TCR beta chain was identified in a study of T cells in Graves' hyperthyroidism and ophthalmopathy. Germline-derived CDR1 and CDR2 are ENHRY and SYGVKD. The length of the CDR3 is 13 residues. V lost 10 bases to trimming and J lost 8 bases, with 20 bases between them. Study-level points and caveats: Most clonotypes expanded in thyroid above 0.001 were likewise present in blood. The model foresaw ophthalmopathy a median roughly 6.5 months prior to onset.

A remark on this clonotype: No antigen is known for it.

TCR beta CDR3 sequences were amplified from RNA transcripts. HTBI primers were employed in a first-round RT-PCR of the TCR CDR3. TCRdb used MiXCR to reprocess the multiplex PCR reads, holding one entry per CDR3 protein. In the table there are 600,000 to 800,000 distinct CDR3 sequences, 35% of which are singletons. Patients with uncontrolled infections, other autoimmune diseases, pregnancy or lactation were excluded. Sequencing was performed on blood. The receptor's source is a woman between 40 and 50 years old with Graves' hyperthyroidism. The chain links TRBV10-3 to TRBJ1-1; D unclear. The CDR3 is CASRPPPSIEAFF. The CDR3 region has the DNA TGTGCCAGCCGCCCCCCACCGAGCATAGAAGCTTTCTTT.